This T cell receptor beta chain originates from a study of cytomegalovirus exposure and HLA in healthy donors (dated by TCRdb to the late 2010s). About the investigation overall: According to an earlier analysis of around 600 of the donors, roughly 180 million T cells yielded over 90 million unique TCR beta sequences and more than 250 Gb of sequence data. An early release covering just under 650 HLA-typed donors comprised 250 to 350 gigabases of sequencing data and about 90 million unique TCR sequences. Among the roughly 400 genotyped donors, approximately 82% belonged to the genetic ancestry cluster associated with self-reported Caucasian donors. The aim of the study was to test whether cataloging public T cell receptors could identify signatures of past pathogen exposure. Using immunosequencing, the study profiled T cell repertoires from fewer than 700 subjects and related those repertoires to cytomegalovirus serostatus. A separate validation cohort of over a hundred different subjects was used in addition to the roughly 640-subject first cohort. The study combined high-throughput TCR immunosequencing, statistical association of individual TCRs with disease status, and machine learning to predict cytomegalovirus infection status. A later analysis re-examined previously published TCR beta repertoires from 610 or so donors and added high-resolution HLA genotyping to investigate patterns of TCR occurrence. Rather than using new phenotypic data, the later analysis identified candidate immune exposures from TCR beta sequences and from how often those sequences occurred across donors. An earlier analysis of roughly 600 of the donors used high-throughput TCR beta sequencing to judge whether each TCR beta V gene segment behaved as functional or pseudogenic. Donor age, sex, ethnicity and CMV serostatus were compiled alongside the repertoire data. A later genetic analysis took genome-wide SNP genotypes for about 55% of the roughly 700 donors and used that subset as a discovery cohort. Every discovery cohort repertoire had been produced on one sequencing platform. Both class I and class II loci were covered by HLA typing, at four-digit resolution. Typing coverage varied by locus: 629-630 donors for A, B, C, DRB1 and DQB1; roughly 560 for DQA1; more than 600 for DPA1; roughly 450 for DPB1. About five DR-DQ haplotypes were treated as single units for association and clustering because of strong linkage in the cohort. Among about 390 genotyped donors of the cohort, an average of around 240,000 unique TCR beta nucleotide sequences were sequenced per donor, around 18% of them non-productive.

Broad study findings and their caveats: In an earlier analysis of 500 to 650 of the donors, most TCR beta V segments appeared in productive rearrangements about 87% or about 30% of the time, broadly matching IMGT annotations. A further reported finding was that TCR beta sequences accurately predicted the HLA-A and HLA-B alleles for most subjects in the first cohort. Compared with the roughly 700-donor mean, donors in an Asian-associated ancestry cluster had fewer N-insertions in productive TCRs, according to a later genetic analysis. Only TCR beta chains were sequenced in this cohort, and the absence of alpha or paired-chain data limited detectable features. The presence/absence analyses assumed that sequencing depth was roughly uniform across donors, and that assumption may not be true. The study gave a list of under 200 TCR beta chains associated with cytomegalovirus. According to a later analysis, most CMV-associated TCR beta chains appeared to be HLA-restricted, and the HLA associations seemed to be driven largely by CMV exposure. Because HLA typing was missing for some donors at each locus, association tests included only the typed subset. According to a later analysis, TCR association rates differed among HLA loci, with DRB1 alleles showing the most associated TCRs and HLA-C alleles showing the fewest. Because counts were too low, 15 to 20 rarely observed V segments, including chromosome 9 orphons, were excluded from the earlier analysis of about 500 of the donors. When HLA alleles, especially DR and DQ, strongly co-occurred, TCR associations were difficult to assign to individual alleles. Several of the top co-occurrence clusters appeared to be linked to parvovirus B19, influenza, CMV and Epstein-Barr virus, according to a later analysis. The authors suggested that the approach could potentially be extended to other disease states and immunological phenotypes. Across donors, most TCR sequences were observed very rarely, whereas some public TCRs were present in many individuals. Three of the identified cytomegalovirus-associated TCR beta chains were confirmed in vitro to be specific for cytomegalovirus antigens. V-gene and J-gene trimming of TCR beta chains was associated with a missense DCLRE1C variant in a later genetic analysis, and the association was replicated in an independent cohort. Cytomegalovirus status was reported to be diagnosed by the classifier with high specificity and sensitivity in both the original and validation cohorts. Linkage disequilibrium might explain the correlated functional status among segregating V segments, but an unknown experimental factor could not be ruled out. A group of highly shared sequence variants was considered likely to be a technical artifact of the sequencing pipeline. A later analysis found that HLA-associated TCR beta chains were more clonally expanded and had lower generation probabilities than equally common non-associated chains. For the cohort, immune exposure information was limited to CMV serostatus. In a later analysis, some 18,000 TCR beta sequences were associated with specific HLA alleles at a false discovery rate of 0.05.

The cohort was made up of roughly 670 healthy bone marrow donors. At the time of sampling, every cohort member was nominally healthy, though immune exposures that went unrecorded were likely present. The donor tested CMV seropositive, placing the donor among the approximately 290 seropositive members of the cohort. Every donor gave a peripheral blood sample, and the peripheral blood mononuclear cells from that sample were used for TCR beta sequencing. Genomic DNA was extracted from the blood cell samples with the Qiagen DNeasy Blood Extraction Kit. Libraries came from the immunoSEQ multiplex PCR assay. For the multiplex PCR, a mixture combining 60 forward primers for TCR Vbeta segments and 13 reverse primers for TCR Jbeta segments was used. Amplification of the CDR3 region of rearranged TCR beta genes was performed with a multiplex PCR assay on genomic DNA. The Illumina HiSeq System was used to sequence the amplified TCR beta libraries as 87-base-pair reads. In the source study's methods: A later analysis counted some 80 million unique TCR beta chains across the 650 to 700 repertoires, and roughly 10 million of these chains were shared by at least two donors. Raw reads were error-corrected and collapsed into unique sequences with a nearest-neighbor algorithm that merged closely related sequences to remove PCR and sequencing errors. Alignment of CDR3 sequences to IMGT reference sequences was used to assign V, D and J gene segments. For a sequence to be retained, at least a six-nucleotide match to both a V gene segment and a J gene segment was required. Rearrangements were classified as productive when the CDR3 lacked stop codons and remained in frame with V and J, and all other rearrangements were classified as non-productive. Following IMGT convention, CDR3 was defined as the stretch from the second conserved V-encoded cysteine up to the conserved J-encoded phenylalanine. The earlier analysis of about 620 of the donors excluded sequences that lacked an unambiguous match to a single V gene segment. In an earlier analysis of approximately 550 of the donors, V segments were called functional above 56.7% productive rearrangements and were called segregating when the between-donor standard deviation exceeded 5%. A statistical classification framework was built to diagnose cytomegalovirus status from the catalog of TCR beta chain sequences. In a later analysis, V and J genes were assigned by comparing TCR nucleotide sequences against IMGT/GENE-DB human TR gene sequences. Using the TCRdist pipeline, a later analysis assigned CDR3 sequences along with most-parsimonious VDJ recombination scenarios. In a later analysis, each TCR beta chain was defined by its CDR3 amino acid sequence together with its V-gene family, and reads lacking a unique V-gene family were excluded. To address suspected cross-contamination and a sequencing artifact, a later analysis removed under 600 highly shared, low-generation-probability nucleotide sequences. In a later analysis, a clonal expansion index for each public chain was calculated from normalized within-repertoire ranks of inferred template counts. In a later analysis, generation probabilities were computed using a VDJ recombination model fitted to out-of-frame rearrangements, and the results were checked against IGoR. A later analysis scored TCR-TCR, TCR-HLA and TCR-CMV co-occurrence with hypergeometric tests, applying a repertoire-size bias correction to TCR pairs. To estimate false discovery rates, a later analysis permuted the HLA or CMV assignments 20 times. In a later analysis, co-occurring TCRs were grouped with DBSCAN, and TCRdist sequence similarity was added when clustering was performed within HLA-allele-positive subsets. Co-occurrence clustering excluded repertoires with fewer than 30,000 or more than 120,000 public chains, plus five with anomalous nucleotide sharing. TCRdb re-hosts the immuneACCESS table, in-frame sequences only. Its copies lack some clones; in the studies checked, an unresolved V gene accounts for under half of them, and the cause for the rest is not known. The V and J calls and clone size are taken from that table; D and trimming were inferred from the DNA. The sample contains about 170,000 clones, less than 90% of them found a single time. Under 6% of the sample is taken by the ten largest.

This clone was recorded a few times. The clone's antigen remains unknown. Germline is not matched at one junction end, which may reflect a read error. The same CDR3 can be traced to other DNA sequences in this sample. The clonotype was recovered from a woman aged 45-59 years in good health and CMV-seropositive. The sample was PBMCs.

The sequence in DNA is TGTGCCAGCAGCCGTAAACTGCCAACTAATGAAAAACTGTTTTTT. This translates into CASSRKLPTNEKLFF. The V and J genes are TRBV4-1 and TRBJ1-4, with the D gene not confidently named. According to the germline V gene, CDR1 reads MGHRA and CDR2 reads YSYEKL. The CDR3, cysteine through phenylalanine, is 15 amino acids long. The entry retains the CDR3 DNA only, 45 bases that are in frame from base 1.